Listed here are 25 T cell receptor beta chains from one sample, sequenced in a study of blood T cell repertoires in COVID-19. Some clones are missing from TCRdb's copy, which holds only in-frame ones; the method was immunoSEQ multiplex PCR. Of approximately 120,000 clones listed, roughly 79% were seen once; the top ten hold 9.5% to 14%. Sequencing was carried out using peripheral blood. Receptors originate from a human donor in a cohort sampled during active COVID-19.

The CDR3 nucleotides are TGTGCCAGCAGCTTTTCTGGAACTAGCGGGAACGGAGATACGCAGTATTTT. This codes for CASSFSGTSGNGDTQYF. The chain carries TRBV7-9 and TRBJ2-3, with 10 positions matching TRBD2. The V gene end was trimmed by 3 bases and the J gene end by 5 bases; junction bases not matched to a gene: 11. Germline loops: CDR1 SEHNR, CDR2 FQNEAQ (reference sequence). CDR3 size: 17 residues.

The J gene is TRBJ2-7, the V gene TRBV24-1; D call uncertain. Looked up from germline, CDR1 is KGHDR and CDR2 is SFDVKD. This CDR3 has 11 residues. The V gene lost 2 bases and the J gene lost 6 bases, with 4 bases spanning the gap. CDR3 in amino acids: CATSDSLEQYF. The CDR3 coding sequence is TGTGCCACCAGTGATTCCCTCGAGCAGTACTTC.

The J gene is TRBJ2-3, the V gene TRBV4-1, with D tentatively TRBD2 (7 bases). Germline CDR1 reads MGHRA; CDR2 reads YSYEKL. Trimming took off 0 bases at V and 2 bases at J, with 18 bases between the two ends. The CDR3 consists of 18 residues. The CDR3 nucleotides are TGCGCCAGCAGCCAAGATCTGGCGGGGGCCTCCACCACAGATACGCAGTATTTT. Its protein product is CASSQDLAGASTTDTQYF.

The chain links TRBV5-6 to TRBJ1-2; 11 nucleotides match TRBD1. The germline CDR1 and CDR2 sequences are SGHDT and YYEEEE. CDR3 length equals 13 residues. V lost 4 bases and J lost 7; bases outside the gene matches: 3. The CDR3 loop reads CASSPGQGAGYTF. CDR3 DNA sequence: TGTGCCAGCAGCCCCGGACAGGGGGCTGGCTACACCTTC.

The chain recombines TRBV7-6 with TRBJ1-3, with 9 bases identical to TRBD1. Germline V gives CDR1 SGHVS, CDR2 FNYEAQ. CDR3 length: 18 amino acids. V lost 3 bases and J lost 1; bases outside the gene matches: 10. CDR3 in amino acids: CASSLYVHGQGSGNTIYF. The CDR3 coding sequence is TGTGCCAGCAGCTTGTACGTCCATGGACAGGGGTCTGGAAACACCATATATTTT.

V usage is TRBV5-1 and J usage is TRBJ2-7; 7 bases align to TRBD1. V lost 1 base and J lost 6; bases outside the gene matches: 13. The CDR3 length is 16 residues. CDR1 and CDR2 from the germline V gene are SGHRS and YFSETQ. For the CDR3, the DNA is TGCGCCAGCAGCTTGTATTTCGGACAGGTGGCAACCGAGCAGTACTTC. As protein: CASSLYFGQVATEQYF.

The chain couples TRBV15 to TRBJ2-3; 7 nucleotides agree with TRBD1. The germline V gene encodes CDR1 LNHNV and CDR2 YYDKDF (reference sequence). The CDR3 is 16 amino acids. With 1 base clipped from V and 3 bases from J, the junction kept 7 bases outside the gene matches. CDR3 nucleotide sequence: TGTGCCACCAGCAGAGCAACGGGACAGAAGACAGATACGCAGTATTTT. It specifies CATSRATGQKTDTQYF.

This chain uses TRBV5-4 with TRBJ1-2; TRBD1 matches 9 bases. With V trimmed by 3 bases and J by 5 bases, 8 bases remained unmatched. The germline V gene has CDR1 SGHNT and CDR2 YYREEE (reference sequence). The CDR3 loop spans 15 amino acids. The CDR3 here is CASSSATGGWYGYTF. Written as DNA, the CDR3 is TGTGCCAGCAGCTCTGCCACAGGGGGCTGGTATGGCTACACCTTC.

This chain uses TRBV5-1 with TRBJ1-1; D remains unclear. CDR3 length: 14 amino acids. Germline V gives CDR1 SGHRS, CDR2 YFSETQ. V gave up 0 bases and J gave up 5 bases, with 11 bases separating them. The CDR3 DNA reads TGCGCCAGCAGCTTGGGGGTGGCGAGGACTGAAGCTTTCTTT. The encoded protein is CASSLGVARTEAFF.

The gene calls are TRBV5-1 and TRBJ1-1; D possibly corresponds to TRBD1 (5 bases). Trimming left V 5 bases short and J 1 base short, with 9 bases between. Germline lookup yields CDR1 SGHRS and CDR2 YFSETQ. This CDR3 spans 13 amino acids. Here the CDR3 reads CASRAGENTEAFF. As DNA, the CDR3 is TGCGCCAGCAGAGCGGGGGAGAACACTGAAGCTTTCTTT.

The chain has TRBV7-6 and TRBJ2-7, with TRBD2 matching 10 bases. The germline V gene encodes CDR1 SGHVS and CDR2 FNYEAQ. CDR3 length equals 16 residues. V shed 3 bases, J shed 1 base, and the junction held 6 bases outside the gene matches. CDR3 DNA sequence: TGTGCCAGCAGCTTCGGGAGCGGGGGGGCTTCCTACGAGCAGTACTTC. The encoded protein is CASSFGSGGASYEQYF.

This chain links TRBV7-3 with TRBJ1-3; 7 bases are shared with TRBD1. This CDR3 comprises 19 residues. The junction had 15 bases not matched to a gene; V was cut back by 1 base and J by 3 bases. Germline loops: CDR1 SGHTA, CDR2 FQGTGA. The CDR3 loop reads CASSLRGPAQGVFGNTIYF. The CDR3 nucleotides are TGTGCCAGCAGCTTAAGAGGCCCAGCGCAGGGGGTCTTTGGAAACACCATATATTTT.

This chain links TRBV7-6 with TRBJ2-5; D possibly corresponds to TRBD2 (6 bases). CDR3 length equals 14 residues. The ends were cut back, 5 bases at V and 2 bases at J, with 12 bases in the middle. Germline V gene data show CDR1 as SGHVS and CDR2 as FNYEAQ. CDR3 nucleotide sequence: TGTGCCAGCAGCCGGGGGACTCTACAAGAGACCCAGTACTTC. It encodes CASSRGTLQETQYF. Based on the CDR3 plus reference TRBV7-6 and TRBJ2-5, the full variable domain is GAGVSQSPRYKVTKRGQDVALRCDPISGHVSLYWYRQALGQGPEFLTYFNYEAQQDKSGLPNDRFSAERPEGSISTLTIQRTEQRDSAMYRCASSRGTLQETQYFGPGTRLLVL.

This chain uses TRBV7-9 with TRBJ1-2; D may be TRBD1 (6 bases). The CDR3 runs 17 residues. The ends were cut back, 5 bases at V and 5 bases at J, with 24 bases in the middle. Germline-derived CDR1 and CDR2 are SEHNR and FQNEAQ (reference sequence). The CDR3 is CASSLLVGAPGWYGYTF. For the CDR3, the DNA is TGTGCCAGCAGCCTGCTTGTGGGGGCCCCCGGTTGGTATGGCTACACCTTC.

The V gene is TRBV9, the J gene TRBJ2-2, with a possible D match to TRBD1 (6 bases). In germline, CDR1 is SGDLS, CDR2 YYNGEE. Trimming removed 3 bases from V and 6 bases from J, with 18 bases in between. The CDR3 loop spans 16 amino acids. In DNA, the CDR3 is TGTGCCAGCAGCGGGGTCGCTAACGGACAGTCCGGGGAGCTGTTTTTT. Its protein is CASSGVANGQSGELFF.

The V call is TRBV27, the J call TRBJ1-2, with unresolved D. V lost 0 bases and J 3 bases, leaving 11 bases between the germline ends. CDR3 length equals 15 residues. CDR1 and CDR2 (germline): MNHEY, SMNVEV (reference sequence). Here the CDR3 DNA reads TGTGCCAGCAGTTTATCCTTAGACAATCACTATGGCTACACCTTC. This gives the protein CASSLSLDNHYGYTF.

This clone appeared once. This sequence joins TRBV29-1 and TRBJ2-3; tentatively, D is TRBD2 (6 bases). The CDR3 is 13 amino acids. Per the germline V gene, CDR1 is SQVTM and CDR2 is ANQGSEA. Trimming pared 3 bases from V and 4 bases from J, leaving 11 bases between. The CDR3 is CSVDGRWADTQYF. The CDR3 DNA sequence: TGCAGCGTTGATGGGAGGTGGGCAGATACGCAGTATTTT.

Here the CDR3 reads CASSSAGAETQYF. Here the CDR3 DNA reads TGTGCCAGCAGTTCCGCGGGGGCAGAGACCCAGTACTTC. V usage is TRBV6-6 and J usage is TRBJ2-5, with D possibly being TRBD2 (7 bases). In germline, CDR1 is MNHNY, CDR2 SVGAGI (reference sequence). Trimming pared 4 bases from V and 4 bases from J, leaving 10 bases between. The CDR3 contains 13 residues.

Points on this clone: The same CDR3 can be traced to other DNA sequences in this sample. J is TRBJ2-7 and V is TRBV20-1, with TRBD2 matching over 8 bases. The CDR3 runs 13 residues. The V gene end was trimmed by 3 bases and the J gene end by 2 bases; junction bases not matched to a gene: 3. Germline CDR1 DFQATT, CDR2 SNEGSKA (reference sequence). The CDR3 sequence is CSASSGGAYEQYF. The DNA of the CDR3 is TGCAGTGCTAGTTCCGGGGGGGCCTACGAGCAGTACTTC.

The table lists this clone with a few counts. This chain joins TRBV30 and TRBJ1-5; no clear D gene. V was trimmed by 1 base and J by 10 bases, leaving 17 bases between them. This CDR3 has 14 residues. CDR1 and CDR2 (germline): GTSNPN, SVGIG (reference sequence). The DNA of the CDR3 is TGTGCCTGGAGTGCCGGTTTGGCAACGGGACCCCAGCATTTT. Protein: CAWSAGLATGPQHF. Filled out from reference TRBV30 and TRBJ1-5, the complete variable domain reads SQTIHQWPATLVQPVGSPLSLECTVEGTSNPNLYWYRQAAGRGLQLLFYSVGIGQISSEVPQNLSASRPQDRQFILSSKKLLLSDSGFYLCAWSAGLATGPQHFGDGTRLSIL.

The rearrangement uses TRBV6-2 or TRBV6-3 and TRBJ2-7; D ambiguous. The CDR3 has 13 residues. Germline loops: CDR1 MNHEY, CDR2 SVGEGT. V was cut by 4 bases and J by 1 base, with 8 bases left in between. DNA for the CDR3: TGTGCCAGCAGTTCCTCGACATCCTACGAGCAGTACTTC. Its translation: CASSSSTSYEQYF.

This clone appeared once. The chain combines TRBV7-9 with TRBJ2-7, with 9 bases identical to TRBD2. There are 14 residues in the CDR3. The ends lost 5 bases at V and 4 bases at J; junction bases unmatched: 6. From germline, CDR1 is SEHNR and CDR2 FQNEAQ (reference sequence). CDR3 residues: CASSAGGTGYEQYF. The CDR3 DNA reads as TGTGCCAGCAGCGCGGGGGGGACCGGGTACGAGCAGTACTTC.

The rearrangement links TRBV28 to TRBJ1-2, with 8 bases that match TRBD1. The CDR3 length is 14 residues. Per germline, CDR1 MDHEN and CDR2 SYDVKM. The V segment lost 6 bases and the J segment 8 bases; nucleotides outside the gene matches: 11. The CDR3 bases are TGTGCCAGCAGCGCCCCGGACAGGGTGGGAGGCTACACCTTC. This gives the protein CASSAPDRVGGYTF.

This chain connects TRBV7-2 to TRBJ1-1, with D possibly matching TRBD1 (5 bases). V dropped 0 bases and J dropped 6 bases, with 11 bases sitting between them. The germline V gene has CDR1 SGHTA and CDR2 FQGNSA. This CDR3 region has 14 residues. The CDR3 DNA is TGTGCCAGCAGCTTAGCCGGGGGTAGTGCTGAAGCTTTCTTT. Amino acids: CASSLAGGSAEAFF.

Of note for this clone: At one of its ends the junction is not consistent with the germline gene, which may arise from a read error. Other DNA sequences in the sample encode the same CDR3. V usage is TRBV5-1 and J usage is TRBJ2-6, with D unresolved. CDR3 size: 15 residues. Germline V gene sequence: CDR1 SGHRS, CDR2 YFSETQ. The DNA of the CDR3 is TGTGCCAGTACCAGGTTTCTAACTGGGGCCAACGTCCTGACTTTC. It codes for CASTRFLTGANVLTF.